This T cell receptor beta chain was recovered during a study of blood T cell repertoires in COVID-19. About the research overall: PBMCs, B-cell-depleted T cells, or T cells provided the cDNA or gDNA that made up the material.

Assay used: immunoSEQ multiplex PCR; TCRdb lists only in-frame clones, some missing. Of about 120,000 clones in the sample, approximately 77% are singletons; the top ten hold over 6.5%. This clone was seen a few times. In germline, CDR1 is SGHNT, CDR2 YENEEA. CDR3 length: 15 amino acids. J was trimmed by 3 bases and V by 2 bases; bases with no gene match: 5. This TCR derives from a human donor in a cohort sampled during active COVID-19. V is TRBV11-3 and J is TRBJ1-1; TRBD1 aligns across 8 bases. The sequencing sample was made of peripheral blood. CDR3 DNA: TGTGCCAGCAGCTTATTCCAGGGGGCGCACACTGAAGCTTTCTTT. This sequence encodes CASSLFQGAHTEAFF.